The next 8 T cell receptor beta chains were all read from a single sample in a study of blood T cell repertoires in COVID-19. Sequencing was performed with immunoSEQ multiplex PCR; in TCRdb, only in-frame clones are kept and a portion is missing. This sample has around 230,000 clones, with over 75% found just once. The sample consisted of peripheral blood. These receptors all come from a man aged 50 to 60 with COVID-19, enrolled during active disease.

The chain carries TRBV19 and TRBJ2-7; TRBD2 matches at 8 bases. The germline gives CDR1 LNHDA, CDR2 SQIVND (reference sequence). CDR3 length: 17 residues. J gave up 6 bases and V 3 bases, and 16 bases lay outside the gene matches. The CDR3 spells CASSIDLQRGLSGEQYF. In nucleotides, the CDR3 is TGTGCCAGTAGTATCGATCTTCAGCGGGGGTTGTCTGGCGAGCAGTACTTC.

This chain uses TRBV5-1 with TRBJ2-7; tentative D call: TRBD1 (5 bases). Looked up from germline, CDR1 is SGHRS and CDR2 is YFSETQ. The CDR3 loop spans 15 amino acids. V lost 0 bases and J lost 0, with 10 bases in between. CDR3 residues: CASSLDQGNSYEQYF. In DNA form, the CDR3 reads TGCGCCAGCAGCTTGGATCAGGGTAACTCCTACGAGCAGTACTTC. Looking up the rest from reference TRBV5-1 and TRBJ2-7 gives the full variable domain: KAGVTQTPRYLIKTRGQQVTLSCSPISGHRSVSWYQQTPGQGLQFLFEYFSETQRNKGNFPGRFSGRQFSNSRSEMNVSTLELGDSALYLCASSLDQGNSYEQYFGPGTRLTVT.

CDR3 region: CASSTGQGAYSPLHF. The CDR3 DNA reads TGTGCCAGTAGTACCGGACAGGGGGCTTATTCACCCCTCCACTTT. V gene TRBV19 combines with J gene TRBJ1-6, with 11 bases lining up with TRBD1. The trim removed 4 bases at V and 8 bases at J, leaving 4 bases unmatched. Germline V lookup: CDR1 LNHDA, CDR2 SQIVND (reference sequence). This CDR3 has 15 residues.

The CDR3 bases are TGTGCCAGCAGACAGACAGGGGGAACGACTGAAGCTTTCTTT. Its protein is CASRQTGGTTEAFF. The chain combines TRBV5-4 with TRBJ1-1, with 9 bases identical to TRBD1. J gave up 5 bases and V 5 bases, and 7 bases lay outside the gene matches. The CDR3 is 14 amino acids. The germline V gene encodes CDR1 SGHNT and CDR2 YYREEE (reference sequence).

This CDR3 is CASQGTENTGELFF. In nucleotides, the CDR3 is TGTGCCAGCCAGGGGACAGAGAACACCGGGGAGCTGTTTTTT. This chain uses TRBV2 with TRBJ2-2, with 7 nucleotides matching TRBD1. CDR1 SNHLY and CDR2 FYNNEI come from the germline V gene. CDR3 length: 14 amino acids. With V trimmed by 8 bases and J by 1 base, 4 bases remained unmatched.

Of note for this clone: The sample holds other DNA sequences that translate to the same CDR3. The V gene is TRBV30, the J gene TRBJ2-7; 7 bases align to TRBD1. The trim removed 3 bases at V and 2 bases at J, leaving 4 bases unmatched. CDR1 is GTSNPN, CDR2 SVGIG, per germline (reference sequence). This CDR3 region has 13 residues. As DNA, the CDR3 is TGTGCCTGGAGCCGACAGGGCCCCTACGAGCAGTACTTC. Protein: CAWSRQGPYEQYF. Together with reference TRBV30 and TRBJ2-7, the CDR3 gives the full variable domain: SQTIHQWPATLVQPVGSPLSLECTVEGTSNPNLYWYRQAAGRGLQLLFYSVGIGQISSEVPQNLSASRPQDRQFILSSKKLLLSDSGFYLCAWSRQGPYEQYFGPGTRLTVT.

This clone showed up just a few times. V and J are TRBV7-9 and TRBJ1-3; D is ambiguous. With 3 bases removed from V and 0 bases from J, the gap between germline ends came to 6 bases. This CDR3 spans 14 amino acids. The germline CDR1 and CDR2 sequences are SEHNR and FQNEAQ (reference sequence). CDR3 protein: CASSFSVSGNTIYF. The DNA of the CDR3 is TGTGCCAGCAGCTTTTCGGTCTCTGGAAACACCATATATTTT.

The V call is TRBV4-2, the J call TRBJ1-1; no clear D. The CDR3 extends over 15 amino acids. Germline CDR1 is LGHNA and CDR2 is YNFKEQ. Trimming removed 3 bases from V and 3 bases from J, with 14 bases in between. The CDR3 DNA reads TGTGCCAGCAGCCATGGTGGTCCTCAGGACACTGAAGCTTTCTTT. Translating gives CASSHGGPQDTEAFF.